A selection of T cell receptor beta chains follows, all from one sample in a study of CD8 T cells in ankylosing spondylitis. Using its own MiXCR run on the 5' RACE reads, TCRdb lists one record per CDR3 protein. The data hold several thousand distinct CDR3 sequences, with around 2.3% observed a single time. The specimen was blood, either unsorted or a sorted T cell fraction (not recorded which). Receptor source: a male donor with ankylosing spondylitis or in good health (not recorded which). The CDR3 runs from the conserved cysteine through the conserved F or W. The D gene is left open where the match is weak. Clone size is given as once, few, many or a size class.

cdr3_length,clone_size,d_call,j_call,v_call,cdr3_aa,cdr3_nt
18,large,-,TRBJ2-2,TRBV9,CASSVVAGGFVDTGELFF,TGTGCCAGCAGCGTAGTGGCAGGGGGGTTTGTAGACACCGGGGAGCTGTTTTTT
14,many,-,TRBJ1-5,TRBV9,CASSVGRSNQPQHF,TGTGCCAGCAGCGTAGGCAGATCAAATCAGCCCCAGCATTTT
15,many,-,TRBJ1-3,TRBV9,CASSFDRGYGNTIYF,TGTGCCAGCAGCTTCGACCGAGGGTATGGAAACACCATATATTTT
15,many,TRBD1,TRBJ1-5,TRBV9,CASSTGTGVNQPQHF,TGTGCCAGCAGCACCGGGACAGGGGTCAATCAGCCCCAGCATTTT
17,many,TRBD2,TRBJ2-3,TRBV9,CASSVGGASGNTDTQYF,TGTGCCAGCAGCGTAGGGGGGGCTAGCGGGAATACAGATACGCAGTATTTT
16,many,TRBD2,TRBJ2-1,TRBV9,CASSVALAGTYNEQFF,TGTGCCAGCAGCGTAGCCCTAGCGGGAACCTACAATGAGCAGTTCTTC
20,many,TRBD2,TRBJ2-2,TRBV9,CASSVVLAGTHGANTGELFF,TGTGCCAGCAGCGTAGTACTAGCGGGCACCCATGGGGCGAACACCGGGGAGCTGTTTTTT
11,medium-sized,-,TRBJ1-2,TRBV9,CASSRQSGYTF,TGTGCCAGCAGCCGACAGTCTGGCTACACCTTC
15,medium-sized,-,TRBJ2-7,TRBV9,CASSVTGAGSHEQYF,TGTGCCAGCAGCGTAACCGGGGCGGGGAGTCACGAGCAGTACTTC
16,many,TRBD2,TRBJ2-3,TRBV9,CASSTGTSPSGDTQYF,TGTGCCAGCAGCACCGGGACTAGCCCTAGTGGAGATACGCAGTATTTT
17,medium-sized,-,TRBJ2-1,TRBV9,CASSVEAGALEGNEQFF,TGTGCCAGCAGCGTAGAAGCGGGTGCCCTGGAAGGCAATGAGCAGTTCTTC
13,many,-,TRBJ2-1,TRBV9,CASSAPVYNEQFF,TGTGCCAGCAGCGCGCCAGTCTACAATGAGCAGTTCTTC
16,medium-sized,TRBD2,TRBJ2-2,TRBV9,CASSVDPSGNTGELFF,TGTGCCAGCAGCGTAGATCCTAGCGGGAACACCGGGGAGCTGTTTTTT
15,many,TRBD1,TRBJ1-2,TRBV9,CASSAPDRGIHGYTF,TGTGCCAGCAGCGCCCCGGACAGGGGGATCCATGGCTACACCTTC
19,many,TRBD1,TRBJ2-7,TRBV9,CASSVAATGGGLGAYEQYF,TGTGCCAGCAGCGTAGCGGCGACAGGGGGCGGCCTGGGTGCCTACGAGCAGTACTTC
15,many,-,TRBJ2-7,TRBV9,CASSVSGTQPYEQYF,TGTGCCAGCAGCGTATCCGGGACCCAGCCCTACGAGCAGTACTTC
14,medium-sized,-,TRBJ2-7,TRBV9,CASSVGEGTYEQYF,TGTGCCAGCAGCGTAGGAGAGGGGACCTACGAGCAGTACTTC
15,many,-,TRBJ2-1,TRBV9,CASSVEVGGYNEQFF,TGTGCCAGCAGCGTAGAGGTGGGAGGTTACAATGAGCAGTTCTTC
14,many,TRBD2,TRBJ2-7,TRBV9,CASSVGLAELEQYF,TGTGCCAGCAGCGTGGGACTAGCGGAGCTCGAGCAGTACTTC
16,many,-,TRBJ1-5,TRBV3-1,CARNSKGPSLGQPQHF,TGTGCCAGGAACTCGAAAGGGCCCTCGTTGGGTCAGCCCCAGCATTTT
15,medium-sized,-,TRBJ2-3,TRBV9,CASSVRGGSTDTQYF,TGTGCCAGCAGCGTGAGGGGTGGATCCACAGATACGCAGTATTTT
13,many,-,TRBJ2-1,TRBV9,CASSVFGTGEQFF,TGTGCCAGCAGCGTTTTCGGGACCGGGGAGCAGTTCTTC
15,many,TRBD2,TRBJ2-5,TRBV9,CASTSGTSGQETQYF,TGTGCCAGCACCTCTGGGACTAGCGGCCAAGAGACCCAGTACTTC
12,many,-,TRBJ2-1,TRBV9,CASSVEGNEQFF,TGTGCCAGCAGCGTAGAGGGGAATGAGCAGTTCTTC
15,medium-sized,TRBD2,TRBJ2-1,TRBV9,CASSVGREGQNEQFF,TGTGCCAGCAGCGTAGGACGGGAGGGCCAAAATGAGCAGTTCTTC
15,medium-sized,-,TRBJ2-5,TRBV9,CASGQQGQVGETQYF,TGTGCCAGCGGACAGCAGGGTCAGGTTGGGGAGACCCAGTACTTC
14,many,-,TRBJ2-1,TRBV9,CASSVAGGGDEQFF,TGTGCCAGCAGCGTAGCTGGAGGGGGCGATGAGCAGTTCTTC
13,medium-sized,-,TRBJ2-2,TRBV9,CASSVSAGGELFF,TGTGCCAGCAGCGTATCGGCCGGCGGGGAGCTGTTTTTT
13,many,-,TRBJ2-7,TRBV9,CASSVGQNYEQYF,TGTGCCAGCAGCGTAGGCCAGAACTACGAGCAGTACTTC
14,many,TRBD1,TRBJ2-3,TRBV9,CASSDGTGTDTQYF,TGTGCCAGCAGCGACGGGACAGGGACAGATACGCAGTATTTT
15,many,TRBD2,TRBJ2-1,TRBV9,CASSYGLAGDNEQFF,TGTGCCAGCAGTTATGGACTAGCGGGGGACAATGAGCAGTTCTTC
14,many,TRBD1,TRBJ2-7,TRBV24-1,CATPRQGASCEQYF,TGTGCCACCCCACGACAGGGGGCTTCTTGCGAGCAGTACTTC